The TCR beta chain described here comes from a study of shared clonotypes between healthy human individuals. Some 29,000 T cell genomes (about 0.2 ug DNA) went into each sorted-subset replicate. Only in-frame clones appear in the TCRdb table, and some are missing; sequencing was by immunoSEQ multiplex PCR. The repertoire holds about 1.5 million clones, roughly 96% seen once, with approximately 1.1% in the top ten. This CDR3 has 17 residues. Germline CDR1 MNHNS, CDR2 SASEGT. Trimming stripped 2 bases from V and 0 bases from J, with 15 bases between. The J gene is TRBJ2-3, the V gene TRBV6-1, with a possible D match to TRBD2 (5 bases). Sequenced material: naive CD4+ T cells sorted from blood. Subset meaning: CD45RA+ positively selected. This receptor was identified in a man aged 30 to 39 in good health. In DNA, the CDR3 is TGTGCCAGCAGTGAAAACCCGCTAGCCCTAAGCACAGATACGCAGTATTTT. Encoded protein: CASSENPLALSTDTQYF.